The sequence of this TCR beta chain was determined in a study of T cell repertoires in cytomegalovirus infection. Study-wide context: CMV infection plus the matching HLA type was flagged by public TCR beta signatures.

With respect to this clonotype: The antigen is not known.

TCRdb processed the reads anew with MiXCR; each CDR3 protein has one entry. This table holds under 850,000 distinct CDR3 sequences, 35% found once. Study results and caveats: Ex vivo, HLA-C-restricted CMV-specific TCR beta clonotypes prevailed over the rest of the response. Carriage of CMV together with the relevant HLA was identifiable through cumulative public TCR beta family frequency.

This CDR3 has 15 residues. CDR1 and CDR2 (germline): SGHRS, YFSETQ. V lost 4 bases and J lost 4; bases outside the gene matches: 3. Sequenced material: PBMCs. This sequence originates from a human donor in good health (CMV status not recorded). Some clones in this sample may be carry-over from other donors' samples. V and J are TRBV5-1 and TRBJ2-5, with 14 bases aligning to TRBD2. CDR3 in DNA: TGCGCCAGCAGCGGAGGGACTAGCGGGGGAGAGACCCAGTACTTC. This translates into CASSGGTSGGETQYF.